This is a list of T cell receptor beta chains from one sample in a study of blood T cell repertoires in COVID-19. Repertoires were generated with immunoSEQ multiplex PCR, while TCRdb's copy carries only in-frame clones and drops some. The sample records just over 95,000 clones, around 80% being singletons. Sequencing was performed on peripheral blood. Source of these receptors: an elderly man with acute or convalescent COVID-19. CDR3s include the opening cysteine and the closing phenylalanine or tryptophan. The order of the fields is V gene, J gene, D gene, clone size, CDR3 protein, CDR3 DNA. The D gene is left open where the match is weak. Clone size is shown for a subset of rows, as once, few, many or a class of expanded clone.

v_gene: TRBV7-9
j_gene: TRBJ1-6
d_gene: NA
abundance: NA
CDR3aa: CASSPLDSNSPLHF
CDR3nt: TGTGCCAGCAGCCCCCTGGACAGTAATTCACCCCTCCACTTT

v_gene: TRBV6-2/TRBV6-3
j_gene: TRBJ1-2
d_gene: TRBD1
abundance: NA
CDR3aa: CASSYVGTGSGYGYTF
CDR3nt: TGTGCCAGCAGTTACGTGGGGACAGGGTCCGGCTATGGCTACACCTTC

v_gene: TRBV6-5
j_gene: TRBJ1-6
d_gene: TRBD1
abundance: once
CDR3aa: CASTRDSQNSPLHF
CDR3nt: TGTGCCAGCACGAGGGACAGCCAAAATTCACCCCTCCACTTT

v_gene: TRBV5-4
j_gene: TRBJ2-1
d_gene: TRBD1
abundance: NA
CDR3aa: CASSLPRGSNEQFF
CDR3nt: TGTGCCAGCAGCTTGCCCAGGGGGTCAAATGAGCAGTTCTTC

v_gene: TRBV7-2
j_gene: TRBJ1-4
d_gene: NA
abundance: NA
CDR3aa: CASSPWTRTNEKLFF
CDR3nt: TGTGCCAGCAGCCCGTGGACACGTACTAATGAAAAACTGTTTTTT

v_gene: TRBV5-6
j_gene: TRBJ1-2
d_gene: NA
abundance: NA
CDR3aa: CASSLGGAGYGYTF
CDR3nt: TGTGCCAGCAGCTTAGGGGGAGCTGGGTATGGCTACACCTTC

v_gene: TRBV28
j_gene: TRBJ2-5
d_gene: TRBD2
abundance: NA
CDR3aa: CASSRETSGQETQYF
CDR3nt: TGTGCCAGCAGCCGAGAGACTAGCGGCCAAGAGACCCAGTACTTC

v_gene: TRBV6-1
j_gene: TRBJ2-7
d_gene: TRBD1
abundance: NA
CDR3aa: CASRPQGDRWGEQYF
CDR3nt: TGTGCCAGCAGACCTCAGGGGGACCGTTGGGGCGAGCAGTACTTC

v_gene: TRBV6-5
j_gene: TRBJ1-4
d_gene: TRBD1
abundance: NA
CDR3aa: CASSRYRGRDEKLFF
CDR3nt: TGTGCCAGCAGCCGCTACAGGGGGCGAGATGAAAAACTGTTTTTT

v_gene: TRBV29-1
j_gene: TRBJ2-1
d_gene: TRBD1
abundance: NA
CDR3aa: CSVAVGTGYGEQFF
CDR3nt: TGCAGCGTTGCGGTCGGGACAGGGTACGGTGAGCAGTTCTTC

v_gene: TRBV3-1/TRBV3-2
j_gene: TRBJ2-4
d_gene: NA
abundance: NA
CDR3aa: CASSQPNLGTSQNIQYF
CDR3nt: TGTGCCAGCAGCCAACCTAACCTCGGGACTTCCCAAAACATTCAGTACTTC

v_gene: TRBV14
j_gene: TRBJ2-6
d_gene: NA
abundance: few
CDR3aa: CASSPRQVLANVLTF
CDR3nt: TGTGCCAGCAGCCCTCGACAGGTGTTGGCCAACGTCCTGACTTTC

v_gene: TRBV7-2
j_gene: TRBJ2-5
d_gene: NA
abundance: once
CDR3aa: CASSLAQGETQYF
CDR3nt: TGTGCCAGCAGCTTAGCGCAGGGAGAGACCCAGTACTTC

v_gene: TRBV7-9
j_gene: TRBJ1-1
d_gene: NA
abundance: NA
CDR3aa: CASRRDPEAFF
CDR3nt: TGTGCCAGCAGGCGAGATCCTGAAGCTTTCTTT

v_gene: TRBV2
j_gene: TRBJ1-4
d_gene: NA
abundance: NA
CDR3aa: CASSDRGLNEKLFF
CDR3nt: TGTGCCAGCAGTGACAGGGGCCTCAATGAAAAACTGTTTTTT

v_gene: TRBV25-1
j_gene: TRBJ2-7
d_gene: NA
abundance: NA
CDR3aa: CASSEFGGADYEQYF
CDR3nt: TGTGCCAGCAGTGAATTTGGGGGCGCTGACTACGAGCAGTACTTC

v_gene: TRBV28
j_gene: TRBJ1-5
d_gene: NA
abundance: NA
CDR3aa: CASSLGGGNQPQHF
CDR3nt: TGTGCCAGCAGTTTAGGAGGGGGCAATCAGCCCCAGCATTTT

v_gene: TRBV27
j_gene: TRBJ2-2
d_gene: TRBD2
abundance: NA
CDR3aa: CASSPGTSGPTGELFF
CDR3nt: TGTGCCAGCAGTCCCGGGACTAGCGGTCCCACCGGGGAGCTGTTTTTT

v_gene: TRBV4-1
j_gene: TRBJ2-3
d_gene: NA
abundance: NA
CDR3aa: CASSQGRAGTDTQYF
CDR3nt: TGCGCCAGCAGCCAAGGCAGAGCGGGCACAGATACGCAGTATTTT

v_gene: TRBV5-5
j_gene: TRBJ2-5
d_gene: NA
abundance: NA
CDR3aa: CASSFRGRQETQYF
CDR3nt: TGTGCCAGCAGCTTCAGGGGACGCCAAGAGACCCAGTACTTC

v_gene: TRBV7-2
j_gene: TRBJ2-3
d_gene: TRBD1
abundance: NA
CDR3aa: CASNKDRVVTDTQYF
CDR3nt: TGTGCCAGCAACAAGGACAGGGTGGTAACAGATACGCAGTATTTT

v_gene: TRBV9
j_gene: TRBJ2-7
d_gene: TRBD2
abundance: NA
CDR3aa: CASSVDPGGTYEQYF
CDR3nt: TGTGCCAGCAGCGTAGACCCGGGAGGGACCTACGAGCAGTACTTC